This is a list of T cell receptor beta chains from one sample in a study of T cells after yellow fever vaccination. TCRdb ran MiXCR on the 5' RACE reads and lists one entry per CDR3 protein. The table has about 320,000 distinct CDR3 sequences, approximately 4.5% seen once. The sequencing here drew on PBMCs, taken 15 days after the yellow fever booster vaccination. The receptors originated from a young man who received the YFV17D yellow fever vaccine. Both conserved end residues are part of each CDR3. A D gene is named only where the DNA matches it firmly. Only some rows state a clone size, as once, few, many or a class for expanded clones.

cdr3_aa	cdr3_nt	d_call	v_call	j_call	clone_size
CASSLRLAGSEQFF	TGTGCCAGCAGTTTGAGGCTAGCGGGGAGTGAGCAGTTCTTC	TRBD2	TRBV12-3/TRBV12-4	TRBJ2-1	many
CASSLVVGDPTDTQYF	TGTGCCAGCAGCTTAGTAGTCGGGGACCCCACAGATACGCAGTATTTT	NA	TRBV7-9	TRBJ2-3	few
CSARGHPSGGETQYF	TGCAGTGCTAGAGGACACCCCAGCGGTGGGGAGACCCAGTACTTC	NA	TRBV20-1	TRBJ2-5	few
CASSPSNTEAFF	TGTGCCAGCTCACCATCCAACACTGAAGCTTTCTTT	NA	TRBV18	TRBJ1-1	many
CGQGSYSNQPQHF	TGCGGACAGGGGAGTTATAGCAATCAGCCCCAGCATTTT	TRBD1	TRBV20-1	TRBJ1-5	NA
CASSIRPVIGGTWSPLHF	TGTGCCAGTAGTATTCGGCCAGTCATCGGGGGTACATGGTCACCCCTCCACTTT	NA	TRBV19	TRBJ1-6	NA
CASSPGQDTEAFF	TGTGCCAGCTCACCCGGACAGGACACTGAAGCTTTCTTT	TRBD1	TRBV18	TRBJ1-1	many
CAISESGQRNQPQHF	TGTGCCATCAGTGAGTCCGGACAGCGAAATCAGCCCCAGCATTTT	NA	TRBV10-3	TRBJ1-5	NA
CASSPVNTGELFF	TGTGCCAGCAGTCCCGTTAACACCGGGGAGCTGTTTTTT	NA	TRBV27	TRBJ2-2	many
CAITQGASGNTIYF	TGTGCCATTACTCAGGGGGCCTCTGGAAACACCATATATTTT	TRBD1	TRBV10-3	TRBJ1-3	NA
CASSQSPDSPYGYTF	TGTGCCAGCAGCCAGAGTCCGGACAGCCCTTATGGCTACACCTTC	NA	TRBV3-1	TRBJ1-2	few
CASSYSTQGIGELFF	TGTGCCAGCAGTTACTCAACACAGGGGATCGGGGAGCTGTTTTTT	TRBD1	TRBV6-5	TRBJ2-2	NA
CASSATPGLAGAYNEQFF	TGTGCCAGCAGCGCAACCCCGGGACTAGCGGGGGCCTACAATGAGCAGTTCTTC	TRBD2	TRBV4-2	TRBJ2-1	many
CSARDRVLPQETQYF	TGCAGTGCTAGAGATAGGGTACTGCCACAAGAGACCCAGTACTTC	NA	TRBV20-1	TRBJ2-5	many
CASSLRPGGNTEAFF	TGTGCCAGCAGCCTGAGACCTGGAGGGAACACTGAAGCTTTCTTT	NA	TRBV7-6	TRBJ1-1	NA
CASSSLSNTDTQYF	TGTGCCAGCAGCTCTCTATCAAACACAGATACGCAGTATTTT	NA	TRBV7-7	TRBJ2-3	many
CASSLSAQGHEQFF	TGTGCCAGCAGCTTAAGCGCCCAAGGCCATGAGCAGTTCTTC	NA	TRBV7-2	TRBJ2-1	many
CASSLTGQVSEAFF	TGTGCCAGCAGTTTGACAGGGCAGGTCTCTGAAGCTTTCTTT	TRBD1	TRBV6-6	TRBJ1-1	few
CASSLDPLFRGNTEAFF	TGTGCCAGCAGCTTAGACCCACTCTTCAGGGGGAACACTGAAGCTTTCTTT	NA	TRBV7-2	TRBJ1-1	few
CASSLLRASGGSYEQYF	TGCGCCAGCAGCCTCCTAAGGGCTAGCGGGGGGTCCTACGAGCAGTACTTC	TRBD2	TRBV4-1	TRBJ2-7	many
CSASGPRGTDTQYF	TGCAGTGCTTCCGGCCCACGAGGCACAGATACGCAGTATTTT	NA	TRBV20-1	TRBJ2-3	many
CASSSGGGALNEQFF	TGTGCCAGCAGTTCGGGCGGGGGGGCATTGAATGAGCAGTTCTTC	TRBD2	TRBV6-6	TRBJ2-1	many
CASSLVQGGPGEQFF	TGTGCCAGCAGCTTAGTTCAGGGCGGGCCGGGGGAGCAGTTCTTC	NA	TRBV11-2	TRBJ2-1	NA
CASSLGPGEREKLFF	TGTGCCAGCAGTTTAGGTCCAGGGGAGAGGGAAAAACTGTTTTTT	NA	TRBV12-3/TRBV12-4	TRBJ1-4	few
CASTRDSPNYGYTF	TGTGCCAGCACCCGGGACAGTCCTAACTATGGCTACACCTTC	TRBD1	TRBV12-3/TRBV12-4	TRBJ1-2	NA
CASSLSLISAGELFF	TGCGCCAGCAGCTTAAGTCTAATTTCGGCCGGGGAGCTGTTTTTT	NA	TRBV5-1	TRBJ2-2	NA
CASSEALSGHQETQYF	TGTGCCAGCTCGGAGGCACTTTCGGGACACCAAGAGACCCAGTACTTC	NA	TRBV18	TRBJ2-5	many